The 31 T cell receptor beta chains below all came from one sample that was sequenced in a study of CD4 T cell repertoires in COVID-19. No culture step preceded sequencing of the ex vivo isolated memory T cells. TCRdb's table, derived via immunoSEQ multiplex PCR, lists solely in-frame clones and lacks some. Of around 8,200 clones listed, 80% to 90% were seen once; the top ten hold around 2.1%. Sequencing was performed on effector memory CD4+ T cells from blood, taken before the COVID-19 pandemic. The origin of the receptors is a human donor who had COVID-19.

CDR3 sequence (DNA): TGTGCCAGCAGCTTATTTCGGAGCAACTATGGCTACACCTTC. Translating gives CASSLFRSNYGYTF. The chain employs TRBV7-2 and TRBJ1-2; D is undetermined. The CDR3 loop spans 14 amino acids. Germline CDR1 reads SGHTA; CDR2 reads FQGNSA. V was pared by 2 bases and J by 2 bases, with 9 bases between.

This sequence joins TRBV10-3 and TRBJ1-1, with 10 bases identical to TRBD1. V was clipped by 6 bases and J by 5 bases; unmatched bases: 6. Germline V gene lookup returns CDR1 ENHRY and CDR2 SYGVKD. The CDR3 is 14 residues long. The CDR3 DNA reads TGTGCCATCAGCGGACAGGGGGAAGAAACTGAAGCTTTCTTT. Protein product: CAISGQGEETEAFF.

This clone was counted once. This chain uses TRBV25-1 with TRBJ1-5; 9 bases align to TRBD1. Unmatched junction bases numbered 3, after V lost 3 bases and J lost 3 bases. Germline V gene lookup returns CDR1 MGHDK and CDR2 SYGVNS. The CDR3 contains 15 residues. CDR3 loop: CASSDGQGINQPQHF. The CDR3 nucleotides are TGTGCCAGCAGTGACGGACAGGGGATCAATCAGCCCCAGCATTTT. Complete variable domain (other parts from reference TRBV25-1 and TRBJ1-5): EADIYQTPRYLVIGTGKKITLECSQTMGHDKMYWYQQDPGMELHLIHYSYGVNSTEKGDLSSESTVSRIRTEHFPLTLESARPSHTSQYLCASSDGQGINQPQHFGDGTRLSIL.

The V gene is TRBV28, the J gene TRBJ2-7; 10 bases align to TRBD1. J gave up 7 bases and V 5 bases, and 11 bases lay outside the gene matches. CDR1 and CDR2 from the germline V gene are MDHEN and SYDVKM. The length of the CDR3 is 15 residues. The CDR3 region is CASSPRPDRGFEQYF. CDR3 coding DNA: TGTGCCAGCAGTCCCCGTCCGGACAGGGGGTTTGAGCAGTACTTC.

This chain links TRBV5-1 with TRBJ2-5; 11 bases map to TRBD2. CDR3 length equals 16 residues. Germline-derived CDR1 and CDR2 are SGHRS and YFSETQ. V lost 4 bases and J lost 4; bases outside the gene matches: 9. CDR3 region: CASSQLLAGVIETQYF. Written as DNA, the CDR3 is TGCGCCAGCAGCCAACTACTAGCGGGAGTTATAGAGACCCAGTACTTC.

This chain joins TRBV7-6 and TRBJ1-1; TRBD1 is a possible D gene (5 bases). The CDR3 runs 15 residues. Germline V gene sequence: CDR1 SGHVS, CDR2 FNYEAQ. The V and J ends lost 0 bases and 6 bases respectively, with 14 bases between them. The CDR3 loop is CASSLALSGGPEAFF. For the CDR3, the DNA is TGTGCCAGCAGCTTAGCGTTGTCGGGGGGACCTGAAGCTTTCTTT.

This chain links TRBV28 with TRBJ1-5; D possibly corresponds to TRBD1 (6 bases). The CDR3 covers 15 residues. From germline, CDR1 is MDHEN and CDR2 SYDVKM. Trimming took 5 bases from V and 1 from J, leaving 12 bases between them. This CDR3 is CASSPPGTSNQPQHF. Here the CDR3 DNA reads TGTGCCAGCAGTCCCCCCGGGACAAGCAATCAGCCCCAGCATTTT.

The J gene is TRBJ2-3, the V gene TRBV9, with 7 bases fitting TRBD2. The CDR3 is made up of 13 amino acids. CDR1 is SGDLS and CDR2 is YYNGEE in the germline V gene. The junction had 8 bases not matched to a gene; V was cut back by 2 bases and J by 11 bases. CDR3 region: CASSVMTSPKQYF. The CDR3 nucleotides are TGTGCCAGCAGCGTTATGACTAGCCCAAAGCAGTATTTT.

The CDR3 loop reads CASSEQSATGNEQFF. CDR3 coding DNA: TGTGCCAGCAGTGAACAATCAGCGACAGGCAATGAGCAGTTCTTC. The chain is built from TRBV6-1 and TRBJ2-1, with D possibly being TRBD1 (6 bases). The CDR3 totals 15 residues. V was clipped by 2 bases and J by 6 bases, with 14 bases between them. Germline CDR1 and CDR2: MNHNS and SASEGT.

The count of this clone is one. This rearrangement joins TRBV19 to TRBJ1-6, with D uncertain. The CDR3 has 15 residues. The V gene lost 6 bases and the J gene lost 9 bases, with 18 bases spanning the gap. Germline CDR1 is LNHDA and CDR2 is SQIVND (reference sequence). DNA for the CDR3: TGTGCCAGTAGCTTCATAGAGGGTGGAGGTTCACCCCTCCACTTT. This sequence encodes CASSFIEGGGSPLHF.

The chain joins TRBV7-9 to TRBJ1-2, with D possibly TRBD1 on 5 matching bases. Germline CDR1 SEHNR, CDR2 FQNEAQ (reference sequence). The CDR3 has 14 amino acids. Trimming took 3 bases from V and 1 from J, leaving 9 bases between them. CDR3 amino acids: CASSLKGDNYGYTF. CDR3 in DNA: TGTGCCAGCAGCTTGAAAGGGGATAACTATGGCTACACCTTC.

V usage is TRBV12-5 and J usage is TRBJ2-3; 16 nucleotides agree with TRBD2. There are 17 residues in the CDR3. V was pared by 6 bases and J by 8 bases, with 11 bases of the junction left unmatched. Germline loops: CDR1 LGHNT, CDR2 FRNRAP. CDR3 sequence reads: CASGAGTSGGASTTQYF. Written as DNA, the CDR3 is TGTGCTAGTGGAGCTGGGACTAGCGGGGGGGCCTCTACTACGCAGTATTTT. The full variable domain, its missing parts supplied by reference TRBV12-5 and TRBJ2-3, is DARVTQTPRHKVTEMGQEVTMRCQPILGHNTVFWYRQTMMQGLELLAYFRNRAPLDDSGMPKDRFSAEMPDATLATLKIQPSEPRDSAVYFCASGAGTSGGASTTQYFGPGTRLTVL.

Only a few counts were recorded for this clone. The rearrangement joins TRBV11-2 to TRBJ2-1, with 9 bases lining up with TRBD2. The CDR3 is 14 amino acids. V dropped 4 bases and J dropped 4; count of bases not matched to a gene: 2. Per germline, CDR1 SGHAT and CDR2 FQNNGV. The CDR3 reads CASSYSGRYNEQFF. CDR3 nucleotides: TGTGCCAGCAGCTATAGCGGGAGATACAATGAGCAGTTCTTC.

The chain combines TRBV10-2 with TRBJ2-2, with 7 bases lining up with TRBD1. This CDR3 contains 13 residues. CDR1 WSHSY and CDR2 SAAADI come from the germline V gene. J was trimmed by 8 bases and V by 4 bases; bases with no gene match: 4. CDR3 sequence: CASSARGLGELFF. CDR3 DNA sequence: TGCGCCAGCAGTGCCAGGGGGTTAGGGGAGCTGTTTTTT.

The chain has TRBV19 and TRBJ1-4, with D perhaps TRBD1 (6 bases). V was cut by 5 bases and J by 8 bases, with 15 bases left in between. The CDR3 is 14 amino acids. CDR1 is LNHDA, CDR2 SQIVND, per germline (reference sequence). The CDR3 DNA follows: TGTGCCAGTAGTGAACAGGGCTCGAGGGAAAAACTGTTTTTT. Translating gives CASSEQGSREKLFF.

This rearrangement joins TRBV6-1 to TRBJ2-2, with a possible D match to TRBD1 (6 bases). Germline CDR1 and CDR2: MNHNS and SASEGT. V lost 6 bases and J 4 bases, leaving 12 bases between the germline ends. This CDR3 has 14 residues. CDR3 DNA sequence: TGTGCCAGCAGGGACAGTTTCTTCACCGGGGAGCTGTTTTTT. Amino acid sequence: CASRDSFFTGELFF.

The chain has TRBV5-4 and TRBJ2-7; D remains ambiguous. Germline V lookup: CDR1 SGHNT, CDR2 YYREEE (reference sequence). V shed 0 bases and J shed 0 bases, with 7 bases lying between them. The CDR3 length is 14 residues. The CDR3 spells CASSLGWSSYEQYF. The CDR3 region has the DNA TGTGCCAGCAGCTTGGGCTGGAGCTCCTACGAGCAGTACTTC.

As concerns this clone: The same CDR3 arises from other DNA sequences in this sample as well. The chain carries TRBV10-2 and TRBJ1-1; D possibly corresponds to TRBD1 (6 bases). Germline V gene sequence: CDR1 WSHSY, CDR2 SAAADI. Trimming removed 6 bases at V and 1 base at J, with 12 bases between. The CDR3 consists of 14 residues. This chain's CDR3 is CASRKNRENTEAFF. The CDR3 nucleotides are TGCGCCAGCAGAAAGAACAGGGAGAACACTGAAGCTTTCTTT.

The chain carries TRBV6-5 and TRBJ2-2, with a weak D call TRBD1 (6 bases). Trimming took off 5 bases at V and 1 base at J, with 11 bases between the two ends. The germline V gene encodes CDR1 MNHEY and CDR2 SVGAGI. The CDR3 spans 15 residues. The CDR3 region has the DNA TGTGCCAGCAGTGGCAACAGGGAGAACACCGGGGAGCTGTTTTTT. Residues: CASSGNRENTGELFF.

This rearrangement joins TRBV29-1 to TRBJ2-3, with D possibly being TRBD2 (5 bases). V was pared by 2 bases and J by 1 base, with 10 bases between. Germline CDR1 and CDR2: SQVTM and ANQGSEA. This CDR3 has 14 residues. CDR3 protein: CSVERTPGTDTQYF. The CDR3 DNA is TGCAGCGTTGAAAGGACTCCGGGCACAGATACGCAGTATTTT.

The rearrangement uses TRBV27 and TRBJ2-4, with a tentative D call TRBD1 (6 bases). V shed 8 bases and J shed 0 bases, with 14 bases lying between them. Germline V gene sequence: CDR1 MNHEY, CDR2 SMNVEV (reference sequence). The CDR3 is 15 amino acids. The chain's CDR3 is CASGRRGLAKNIQYF. CDR3 coding DNA: TGTGCCAGCGGGCGAAGGGGGTTAGCCAAAAACATTCAGTACTTC.

Only a few counts were recorded for this clone. The V and J genes are TRBV7-3 and TRBJ2-3, with TRBD2 identical over 9 bases. Germline V gene data show CDR1 as SGHTA and CDR2 as FQGTGA. The V segment lost 2 bases and the J segment 2 bases; nucleotides outside the gene matches: 2. This CDR3 is built from 15 residues. As DNA, the CDR3 is TGTGCCAGCAGCTTAGAGGGACTAGCCACAGATACGCAGTATTTT. Translating it yields CASSLEGLATDTQYF.

The chain combines TRBV29-1 with TRBJ2-1; the match to TRBD2 covers 12 bases. The CDR3 is made up of 15 amino acids. From germline, CDR1 is SQVTM and CDR2 ANQGSEA. Trimming cost V 5 bases and J 5 bases; bases outside gene matches: 7. CDR3 DNA sequence: TGCAGCGTTCCTGGACTAGCGGGAATACACAATGAGCAGTTCTTC. This translates into CSVPGLAGIHNEQFF.

The chain has TRBV11-3 and TRBJ2-2; maybe TRBD1 (6 bases). The CDR3 totals 16 residues. In germline, CDR1 is SGHNT, CDR2 YENEEA. V dropped 3 bases and J dropped 0 bases, with 11 bases sitting between them. As DNA, the CDR3 is TGTGCCAGCAGCTTGGGACAATCTACGAACACCGGGGAGCTGTTTTTT. It specifies CASSLGQSTNTGELFF.

The chain links TRBV2 to TRBJ1-2, with 7 bases identical to TRBD1. The V gene's germline CDR1 is SNHLY and CDR2 FYNNEI. CDR3 length equals 17 residues. V trimming: 2 bases; J trimming: 6 bases; junction bases outside the gene matches: 15. This CDR3 reads CASSERGQPYTLDGYTF. Here the CDR3 DNA reads TGTGCCAGCAGTGAAAGGGGACAGCCCTATACCTTGGATGGCTACACCTTC.

The chain recombines TRBV7-9 with TRBJ2-7, with D maybe TRBD1 (5 bases). Trimming took 2 bases from V and 3 from J, leaving 5 bases between them. Germline V gene data show CDR1 as SEHNR and CDR2 as FQNEAQ (reference sequence). The CDR3 has 12 amino acids. The CDR3 sequence: CASSLQGYEQYF. In nucleotides, the CDR3 is TGTGCCAGCAGCTTACAGGGCTACGAGCAGTACTTC.

CDR3 sequence: CASSPPAGGTDTQYF. As DNA, the CDR3 is TGTGCCAGCTCACCACCGGCGGGGGGCACAGATACGCAGTATTTT. The chain employs TRBV18 and TRBJ2-3; 7 bases fit TRBD2. V dropped 0 bases and J dropped 1; count of bases not matched to a gene: 1. The CDR3 covers 15 residues. CDR1 and CDR2 from the germline V gene are KGHSH and LQKENI.

This clone occurred once. This chain connects TRBV11-2 to TRBJ2-4; the D gene is possibly TRBD2 (6 bases). Germline assignment: CDR1 SGHAT and CDR2 FQNNGV. Trimming took off 5 bases at V and 13 bases at J, with 21 bases between the two ends. The CDR3 contains 14 residues. The CDR3 coding sequence is TGTGCCAGCAGCCCGACCACGGACGGGAGTAAACAGTACTTC. Protein product: CASSPTTDGSKQYF.

The genes are TRBV11-1 and TRBJ2-5; D may be TRBD1 (5 bases). CDR1 and CDR2 (germline): SGHAT, FQDESV (reference sequence). This CDR3 contains 14 residues. Trimming took off 4 bases at V and 3 bases at J, with 12 bases between the two ends. The CDR3 sequence is CASSSRQTEETQYF. The CDR3 DNA is TGTGCCAGCAGCTCCCGACAGACCGAAGAGACCCAGTACTTC.

The gene calls are TRBV28 and TRBJ2-2; 9 nucleotides match TRBD2. Germline CDR1 MDHEN, CDR2 SYDVKM. The V segment lost 1 base and the J segment 6 bases; nucleotides outside the gene matches: 9. The length of the CDR3 is 17 residues. CDR3 region: CASSLFDLAGGPGELFF. The CDR3 DNA is TGTGCCAGCAGTTTATTTGACCTTGCGGGAGGGCCCGGGGAGCTGTTTTTT.

The chain carries TRBV18 and TRBJ2-7; TRBD2 matches at 8 bases. Germline CDR1 KGHSH, CDR2 LQKENI. CDR3 length: 15 residues. Trimming at V came to 3 bases and at J to 6 bases, leaving 10 bases not matched to a gene. The chain's CDR3 is CASSPPGGANGEQYF. Written as DNA, the CDR3 is TGTGCCAGCTCACCCCCGGGGGGGGCCAACGGCGAGCAGTACTTC.